This TCR beta chain was obtained from a study of blood T cells in healthy people across ages. Study-level findings and limits: Aged donors had fewer naive CD4+ cells and lower diversity than long-lived donors.

PCR was performed a second time for about 7 to 12 cycles using a sample-barcoded 5' primer and a J-beta primer mix. Each CDR3 protein is one row after TCRdb ran MiXCR on the 5' RACE reads. The sample contains 800,000 to 950,000 distinct CDR3 sequences, roughly 40% of which appear only once. This clonotype has a handful of counts. Antigen unknown. This receptor was taken from a man in his late teens or twenties in good health. The sequenced sample consisted of blood.

The CDR3 region has the DNA TGTGCCAGCAGCGCGTCGAATACGCAGTATTTT. It encodes CASSASNTQYF. The chain links TRBV2 to TRBJ2-3; D unclear. Deletions cut 6 bases from V and 7 bases from J, with 8 bases between. The CDR3 spans 11 residues. The germline V gene encodes CDR1 SNHLY and CDR2 FYNNEI.